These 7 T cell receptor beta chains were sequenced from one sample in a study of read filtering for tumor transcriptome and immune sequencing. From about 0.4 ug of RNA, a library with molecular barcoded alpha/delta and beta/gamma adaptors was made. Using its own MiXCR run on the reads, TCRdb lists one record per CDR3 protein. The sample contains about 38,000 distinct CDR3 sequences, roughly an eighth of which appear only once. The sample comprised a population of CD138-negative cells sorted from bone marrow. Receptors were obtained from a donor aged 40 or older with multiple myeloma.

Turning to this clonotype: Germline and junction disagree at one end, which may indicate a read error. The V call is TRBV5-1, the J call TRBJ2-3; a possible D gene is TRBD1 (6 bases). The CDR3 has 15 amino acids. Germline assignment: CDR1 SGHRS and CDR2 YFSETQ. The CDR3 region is CASNRLGGGTDTQYF. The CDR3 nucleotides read TGCGCCAGCAACCGGCTTGGGGGCGGCACAGATACGCAGTATTTC.

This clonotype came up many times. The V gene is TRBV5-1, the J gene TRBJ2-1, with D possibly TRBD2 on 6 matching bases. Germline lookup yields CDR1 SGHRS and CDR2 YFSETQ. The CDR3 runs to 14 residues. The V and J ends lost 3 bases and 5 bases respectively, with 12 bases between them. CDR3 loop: CASSSGLAHNEQFF. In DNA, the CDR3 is TGCGCCAGCAGCTCGGGCCTAGCGCACAATGAGCAGTTCTTC.

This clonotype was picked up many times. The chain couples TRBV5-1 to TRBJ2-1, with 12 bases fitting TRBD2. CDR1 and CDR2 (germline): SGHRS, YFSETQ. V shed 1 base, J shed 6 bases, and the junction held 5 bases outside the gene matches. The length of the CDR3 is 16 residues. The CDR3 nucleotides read TGCGCCAGCAGCTTGAAGACTAGCGGGAGTCTCAATGAGCAGTTCTTC. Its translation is CASSLKTSGSLNEQFF.

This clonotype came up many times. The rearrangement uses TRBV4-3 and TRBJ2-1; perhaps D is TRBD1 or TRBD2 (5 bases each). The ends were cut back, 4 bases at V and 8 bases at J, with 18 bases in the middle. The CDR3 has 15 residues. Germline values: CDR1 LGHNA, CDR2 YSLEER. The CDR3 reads CASSPGAPVLHEQFF. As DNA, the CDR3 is TGCGCCAGCAGCCCCGGGGCCCCGGTCTTGCATGAGCAGTTCTTC.

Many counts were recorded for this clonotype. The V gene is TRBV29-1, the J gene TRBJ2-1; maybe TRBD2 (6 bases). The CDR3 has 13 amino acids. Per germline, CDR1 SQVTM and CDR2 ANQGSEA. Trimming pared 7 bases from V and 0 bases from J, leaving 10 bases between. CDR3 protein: CSADGSSYNEQFF. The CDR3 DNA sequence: TGCAGCGCCGACGGGAGCTCCTACAATGAGCAGTTCTTC.

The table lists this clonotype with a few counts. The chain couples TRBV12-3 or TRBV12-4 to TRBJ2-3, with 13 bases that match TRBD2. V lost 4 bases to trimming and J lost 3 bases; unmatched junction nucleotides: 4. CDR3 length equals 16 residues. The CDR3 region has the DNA TGTGCCAGCAGTTCTCCGGGACTAGCGGGGACAGATACGCAGTATTTT. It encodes CASSSPGLAGTDTQYF.

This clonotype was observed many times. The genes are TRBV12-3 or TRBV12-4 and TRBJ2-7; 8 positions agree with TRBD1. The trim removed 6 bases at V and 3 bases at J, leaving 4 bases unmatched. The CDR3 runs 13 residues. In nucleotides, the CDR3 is TGTGCCAGCAGCCGGACAGGGTTCTACGAGCAGTACTTC. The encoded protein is CASSRTGFYEQYF.